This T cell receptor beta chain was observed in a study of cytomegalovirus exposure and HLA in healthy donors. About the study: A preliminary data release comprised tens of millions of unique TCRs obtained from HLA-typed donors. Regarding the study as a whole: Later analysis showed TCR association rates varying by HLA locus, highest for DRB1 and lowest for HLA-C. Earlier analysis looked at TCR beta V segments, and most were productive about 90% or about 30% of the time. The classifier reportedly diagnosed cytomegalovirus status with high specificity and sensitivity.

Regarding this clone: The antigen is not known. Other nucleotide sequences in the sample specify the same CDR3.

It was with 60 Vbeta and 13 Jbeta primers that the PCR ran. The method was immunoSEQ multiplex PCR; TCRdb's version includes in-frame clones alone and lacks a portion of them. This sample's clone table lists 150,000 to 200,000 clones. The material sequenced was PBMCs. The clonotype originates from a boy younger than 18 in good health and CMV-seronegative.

The CDR3 region has the DNA TGTGCCAGCAGCTTAGGTGTAGGCGGTTCTGAAGCTTTCTTT. As protein: CASSLGVGGSEAFF. J is TRBJ1-1 and V is TRBV7-9; D ambiguous. V was pared by 1 base and J by 6 bases, with 12 bases between. CDR3 length: 14 residues. Germline V CDR1 and CDR2: SEHNR, FQNEAQ (reference sequence).